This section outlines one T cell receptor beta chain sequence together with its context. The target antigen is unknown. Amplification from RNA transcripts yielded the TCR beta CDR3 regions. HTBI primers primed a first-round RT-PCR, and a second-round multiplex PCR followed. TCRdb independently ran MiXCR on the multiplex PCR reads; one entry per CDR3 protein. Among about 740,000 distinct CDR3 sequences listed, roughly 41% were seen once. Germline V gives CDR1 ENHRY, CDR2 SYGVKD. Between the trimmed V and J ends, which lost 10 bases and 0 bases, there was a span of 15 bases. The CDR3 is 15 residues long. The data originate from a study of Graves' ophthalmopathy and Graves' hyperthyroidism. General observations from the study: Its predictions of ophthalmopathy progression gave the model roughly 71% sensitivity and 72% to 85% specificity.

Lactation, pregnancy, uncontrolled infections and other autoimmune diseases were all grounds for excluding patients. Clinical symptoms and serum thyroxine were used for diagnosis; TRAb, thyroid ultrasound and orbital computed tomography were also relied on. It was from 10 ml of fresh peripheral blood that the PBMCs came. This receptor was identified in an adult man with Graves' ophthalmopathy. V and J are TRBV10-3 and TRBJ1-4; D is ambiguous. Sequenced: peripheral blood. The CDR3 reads CASTPRVATNEKLFF. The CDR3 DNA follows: TGTGCCAGCACCCCGAGGGTTGCAACTAATGAAAAACTGTTTTTT.